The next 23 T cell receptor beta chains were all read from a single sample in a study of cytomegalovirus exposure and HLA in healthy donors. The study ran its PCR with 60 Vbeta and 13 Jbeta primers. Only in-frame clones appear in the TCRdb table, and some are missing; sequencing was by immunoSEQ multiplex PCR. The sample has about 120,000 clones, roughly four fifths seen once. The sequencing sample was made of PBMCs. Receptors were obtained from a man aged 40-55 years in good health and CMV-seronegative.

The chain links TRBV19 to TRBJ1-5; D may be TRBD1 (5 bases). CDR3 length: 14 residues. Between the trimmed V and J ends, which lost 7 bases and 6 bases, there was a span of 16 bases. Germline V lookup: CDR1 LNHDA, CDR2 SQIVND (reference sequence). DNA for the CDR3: TGTGCCAGTACCACGACCAGGGCAGGTCAGCCCCAGCATTTT. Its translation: CASTTTRAGQPQHF.

For the CDR3, the DNA is TGTGCCAGCAGTTTTTGGGACAGGGCCTACGAGCAGTACTTC. This translates into CASSFWDRAYEQYF. The V and J genes are TRBV27 and TRBJ2-7, with 9 bases fitting TRBD1. CDR1 and CDR2 (germline): MNHEY, SMNVEV (reference sequence). The CDR3 covers 14 residues. With 3 bases clipped from V and 2 bases from J, the junction kept 2 bases outside the gene matches.

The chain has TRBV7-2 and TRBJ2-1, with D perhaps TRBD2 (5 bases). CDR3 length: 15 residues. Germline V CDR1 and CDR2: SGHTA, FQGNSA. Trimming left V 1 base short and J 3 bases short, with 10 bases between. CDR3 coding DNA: TGTGCCAGCAGCTTAGAAGCGGATTTCTACAATGAGCAGTTCTTC. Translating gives CASSLEADFYNEQFF.

The DNA for the CDR3 is TGTGCCAGCAGCTTTAGGGGCAGGGGGACGGAGGGCTACACCTTC. Amino acids: CASSFRGRGTEGYTF. This chain connects TRBV5-6 to TRBJ1-2; 7 positions agree with TRBD1. CDR1 and CDR2 from the germline V gene are SGHDT and YYEEEE. The V segment lost 2 bases and the J segment 8 bases; nucleotides outside the gene matches: 12. There are 15 residues in the CDR3. The complete variable domain, with remaining parts taken from reference TRBV5-6 and TRBJ1-2, reads DAGVTQSPTHLIKTRGQQVTLRCSPKSGHDTVSWYQQALGQGPQFIFQYYEEEERQRGNFPDRFSGHQFPNYSSELNVNALLLGDSALYLCASSFRGRGTEGYTFGSGTRLTVV.

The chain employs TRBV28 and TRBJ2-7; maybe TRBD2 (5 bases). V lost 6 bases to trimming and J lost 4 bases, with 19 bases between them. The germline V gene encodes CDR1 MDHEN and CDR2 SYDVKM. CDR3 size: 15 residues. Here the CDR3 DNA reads TGTGCCAGCAGCTCGAGCGGCGGCGGATCTTACGAGCAGTACTTC. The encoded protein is CASSSSGGGSYEQYF.

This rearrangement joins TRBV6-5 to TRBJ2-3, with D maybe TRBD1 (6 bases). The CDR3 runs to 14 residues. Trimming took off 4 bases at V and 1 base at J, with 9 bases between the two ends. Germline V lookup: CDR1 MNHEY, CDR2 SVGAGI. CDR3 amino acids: CASSSQGGTDTQYF. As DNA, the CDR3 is TGTGCCAGCAGTTCACAGGGAGGCACAGATACGCAGTATTTT.

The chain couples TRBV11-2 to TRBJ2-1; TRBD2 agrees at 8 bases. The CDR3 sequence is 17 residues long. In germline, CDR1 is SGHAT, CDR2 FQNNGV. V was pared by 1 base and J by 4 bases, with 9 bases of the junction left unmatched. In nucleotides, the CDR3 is TGTGCCAGCAGCTTAGGTACTAGCGGAGGAGTTTACAATGAGCAGTTCTTC. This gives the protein CASSLGTSGGVYNEQFF. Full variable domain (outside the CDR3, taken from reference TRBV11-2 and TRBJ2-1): EAGVAQSPRYKIIEKRQSVAFWCNPISGHATLYWYQQILGQGPKLLIQFQNNGVVDDSQLPKDRFSAERLKGVDSTLKIQPAKLEDSAVYLCASSLGTSGGVYNEQFFGPGTRLTVL.

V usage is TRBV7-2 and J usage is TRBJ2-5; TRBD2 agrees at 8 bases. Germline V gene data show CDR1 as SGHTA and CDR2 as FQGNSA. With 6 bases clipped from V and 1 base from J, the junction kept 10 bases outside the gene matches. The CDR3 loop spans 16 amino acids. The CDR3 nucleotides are TGTGCCAGCAGTCTAAGTAGCGGGGCTCGCCAAGAGACCCAGTACTTC. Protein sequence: CASSLSSGARQETQYF.

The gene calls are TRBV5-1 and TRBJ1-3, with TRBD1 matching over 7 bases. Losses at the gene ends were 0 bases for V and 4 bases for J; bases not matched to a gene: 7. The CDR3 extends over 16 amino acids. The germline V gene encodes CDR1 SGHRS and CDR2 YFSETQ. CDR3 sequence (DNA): TGCGCCAGCAGCTTGGCCAACAGGGGTTCGGGAAACACCATATATTTT. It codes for CASSLANRGSGNTIYF.

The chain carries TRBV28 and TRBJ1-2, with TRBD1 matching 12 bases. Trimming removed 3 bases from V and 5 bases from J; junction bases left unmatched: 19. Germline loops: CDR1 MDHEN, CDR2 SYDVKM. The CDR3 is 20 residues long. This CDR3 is CASSLGTLKGQGARQYGYTF. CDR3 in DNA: TGTGCCAGCAGTTTGGGAACTTTAAAGGGACAGGGGGCGCGCCAATATGGCTACACCTTC.

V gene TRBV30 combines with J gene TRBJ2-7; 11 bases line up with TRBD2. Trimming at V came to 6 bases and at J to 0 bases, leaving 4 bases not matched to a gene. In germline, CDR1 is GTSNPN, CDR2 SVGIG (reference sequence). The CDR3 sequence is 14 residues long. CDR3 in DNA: TGTGCCTGCTTTAGCGGGAGGGCCTCCTACGAGCAGTACTTC. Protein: CACFSGRASYEQYF.

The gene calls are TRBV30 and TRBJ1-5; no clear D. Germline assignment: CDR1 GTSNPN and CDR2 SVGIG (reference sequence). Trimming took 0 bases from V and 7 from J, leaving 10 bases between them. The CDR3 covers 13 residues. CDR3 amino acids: CAWSVLATQPQHF. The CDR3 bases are TGTGCCTGGAGTGTACTAGCGACACAGCCCCAGCATTTT. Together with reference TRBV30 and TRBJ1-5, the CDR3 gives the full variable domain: SQTIHQWPATLVQPVGSPLSLECTVEGTSNPNLYWYRQAAGRGLQLLFYSVGIGQISSEVPQNLSASRPQDRQFILSSKKLLLSDSGFYLCAWSVLATQPQHFGDGTRLSIL.

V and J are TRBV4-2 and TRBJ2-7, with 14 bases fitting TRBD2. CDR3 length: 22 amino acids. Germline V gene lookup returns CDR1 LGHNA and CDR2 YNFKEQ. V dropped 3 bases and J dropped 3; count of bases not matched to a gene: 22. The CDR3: CASSHKVSTGTSGSFRYYEQYF. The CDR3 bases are TGTGCCAGCAGCCACAAAGTCAGCACCGGGACTAGCGGGAGTTTTAGATACTACGAGCAGTACTTC.

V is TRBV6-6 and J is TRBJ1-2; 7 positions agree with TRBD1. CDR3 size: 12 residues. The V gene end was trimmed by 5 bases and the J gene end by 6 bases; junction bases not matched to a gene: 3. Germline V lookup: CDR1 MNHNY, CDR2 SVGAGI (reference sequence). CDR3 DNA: TGTGCCAGCAGTACAGGGGATAATGGCTACACCTTC. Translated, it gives CASSTGDNGYTF.

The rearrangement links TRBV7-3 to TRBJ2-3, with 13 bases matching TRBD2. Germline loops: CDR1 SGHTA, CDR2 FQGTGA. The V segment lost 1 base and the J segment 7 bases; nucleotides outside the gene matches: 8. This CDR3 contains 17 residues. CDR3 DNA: TGTGCCAGCAGCTTAATAGGGACTAGCGGGACTTTGAATACGCAGTATTTT. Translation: CASSLIGTSGTLNTQYF.

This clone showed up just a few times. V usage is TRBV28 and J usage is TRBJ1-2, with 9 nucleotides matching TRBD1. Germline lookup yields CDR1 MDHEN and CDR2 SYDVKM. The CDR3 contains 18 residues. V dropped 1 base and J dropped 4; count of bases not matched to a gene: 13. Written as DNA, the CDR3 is TGTGCCAGCAGTTTATTGTTGGGACAGGGTGCCCCTGGCTATGGCTACACCTTC. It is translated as CASSLLLGQGAPGYGYTF.

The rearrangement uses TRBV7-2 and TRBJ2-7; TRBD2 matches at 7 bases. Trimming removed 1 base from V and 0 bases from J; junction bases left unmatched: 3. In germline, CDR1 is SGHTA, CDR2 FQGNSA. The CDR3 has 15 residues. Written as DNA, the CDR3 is TGTGCCAGCAGCTTAGGTAGCGGGCTCTCCTACGAGCAGTACTTC. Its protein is CASSLGSGLSYEQYF.

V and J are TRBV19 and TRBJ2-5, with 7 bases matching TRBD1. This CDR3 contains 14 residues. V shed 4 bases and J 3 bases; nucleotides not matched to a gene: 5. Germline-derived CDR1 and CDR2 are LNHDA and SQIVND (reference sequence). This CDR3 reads CASSKSGTEETQYF. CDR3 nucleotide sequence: TGTGCCAGTAGTAAATCCGGGACAGAAGAGACCCAGTACTTC.

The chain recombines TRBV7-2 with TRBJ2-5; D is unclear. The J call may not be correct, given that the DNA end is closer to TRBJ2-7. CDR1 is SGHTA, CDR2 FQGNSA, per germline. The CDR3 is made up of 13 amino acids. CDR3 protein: CASSLPSSYEQYF. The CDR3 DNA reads TGTGCCAGCAGCTTACCTAGCTCCTACGAGCAGTACTTC.

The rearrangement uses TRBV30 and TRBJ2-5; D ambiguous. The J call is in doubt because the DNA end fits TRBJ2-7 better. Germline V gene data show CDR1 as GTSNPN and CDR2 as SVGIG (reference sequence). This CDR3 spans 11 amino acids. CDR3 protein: CAWSVAYEQYF. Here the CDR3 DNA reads TGTGCCTGGAGTGTAGCCTACGAGCAGTACTTC.

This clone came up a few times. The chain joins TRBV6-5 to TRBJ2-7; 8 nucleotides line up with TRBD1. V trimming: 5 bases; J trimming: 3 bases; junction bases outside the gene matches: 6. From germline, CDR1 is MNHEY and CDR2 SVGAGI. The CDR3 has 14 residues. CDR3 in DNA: TGTGCCAGCAGTCAACAGGGGGTTCTCTACGAGCAGTACTTC. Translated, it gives CASSQQGVLYEQYF.

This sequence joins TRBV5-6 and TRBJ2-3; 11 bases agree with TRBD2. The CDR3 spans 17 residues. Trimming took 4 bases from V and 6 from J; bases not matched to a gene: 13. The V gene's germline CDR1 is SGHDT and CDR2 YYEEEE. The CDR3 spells CASSRTSGGTGGDTQYF. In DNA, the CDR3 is TGTGCCAGCAGCAGAACTAGCGGGGGCACCGGGGGGGATACGCAGTATTTT.

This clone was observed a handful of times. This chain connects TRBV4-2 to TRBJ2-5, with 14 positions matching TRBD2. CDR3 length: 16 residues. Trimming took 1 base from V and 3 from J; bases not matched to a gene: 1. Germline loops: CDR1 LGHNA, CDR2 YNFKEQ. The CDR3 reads CASSQVGLAGEETQYF. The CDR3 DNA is TGTGCCAGCAGCCAAGTGGGACTAGCGGGGGAAGAGACCCAGTACTTC.